Each of the 17 T cell receptor beta chains below was sequenced from the same sample in a study of early T cells in non-severe SARS-CoV-2 infection. TCRdb reprocessed the 5' RACE reads with MiXCR, giving one entry per CDR3 protein. The profile shows about 69,000 distinct CDR3 sequences, more than 3.5% of them singletons. Sequenced here: whole blood, sampled at baseline. These receptors all come from an adult who was a healthcare worker with PCR-confirmed SARS-CoV-2 infection or an uninfected control (not recorded which). The donor label of this sample is uncertain.

This clonotype was observed at least ten times. The chain carries TRBV18 and TRBJ2-3; 9 bases fit TRBD2. Germline CDR1 reads KGHSH; CDR2 reads LQKENI. CDR3 length equals 16 residues. Trimming removed 3 bases from V and 0 bases from J; junction bases left unmatched: 4. The CDR3 DNA sequence: TGTGCCAGCTCACCTGAGGCGGGGGGGAGCACAGATACGCAGTATTTT. Its translation is CASSPEAGGSTDTQYF.

This clonotype was detected ten times or more. This rearrangement joins TRBV29-1 to TRBJ2-1, with 10 bases matching TRBD2. Germline CDR1 reads SQVTM; CDR2 reads ANQGSEA. J was trimmed by 7 bases and V by 8 bases; bases with no gene match: 8. This CDR3 is 13 amino acids long. The CDR3 region has the DNA TGCAGCTTCATACTAGCGGGGACAAATGAGCAGTTCTTC. Its protein product is CSFILAGTNEQFF.

The chain links TRBV14 to TRBJ1-2; D gene unclear. The CDR3 is made up of 14 amino acids. V was cut by 0 bases and J by 4 bases, with 9 bases left in between. CDR1 SGHDN and CDR2 FVKESK come from the germline V gene. The chain's CDR3 is CASSQEGRVYGYTF. Written as DNA, the CDR3 is TGTGCCAGCAGCCAAGAAGGTCGAGTCTATGGCTACACCTTC.

This clonotype has ten or more counts. This chain connects TRBV29-1 to TRBJ2-5; D may match TRBD1 or TRBD2 (5 bases each). Deletions cut 7 bases from V and 3 bases from J, with 18 bases between. The CDR3 is 14 residues long. From germline, CDR1 is SQVTM and CDR2 ANQGSEA. Here the CDR3 reads CSAPRLGGEETQYF. CDR3 DNA: TGCAGCGCCCCACGCCTTGGGGGTGAAGAGACCCAGTACTTC.

A few counts support this clonotype. The chain carries TRBV9 and TRBJ1-6; maybe TRBD1 (6 bases). The length of the CDR3 is 15 residues. The germline V and J ends were trimmed by 0 bases and 7 bases, with 11 bases remaining between them. Germline loops: CDR1 SGDLS, CDR2 YYNGEE. As DNA, the CDR3 is TGTGCCAGCAGCGTAGAAGGGGGGAGGAATTCACCCCTCCACTTT. Protein product: CASSVEGGRNSPLHF.

V and J are TRBV5-6 and TRBJ2-7, with TRBD1 identical over 12 bases. With 3 bases clipped from V and 5 bases from J, the junction kept 3 bases outside the gene matches. Germline V gives CDR1 SGHDT, CDR2 YYEEEE. This CDR3 has 14 residues. CDR3 DNA: TGTGCCAGCAGCTCGGGACAGGGGGCCCACGAGCAGTACTTC. Its translation is CASSSGQGAHEQYF.

This clonotype was seen many times. The chain recombines TRBV29-1 with TRBJ1-1; 9 bases line up with TRBD1. This CDR3 has 12 residues. Germline-derived CDR1 and CDR2 are SQVTM and ANQGSEA. J lost 3 bases, V lost 4 bases, and 0 bases had no gene match. The CDR3 loop reads CSVGQGDTEAFF. DNA of the CDR3: TGCAGCGTTGGACAGGGGGACACTGAAGCTTTCTTT.

The chain couples TRBV25-1 to TRBJ1-4; tentatively, D is TRBD1 (6 bases). The germline V gene has CDR1 MGHDK and CDR2 SYGVNS. Trimming left V 3 bases short and J 6 bases short, with 17 bases between. The CDR3 totals 16 residues. Here the CDR3 DNA reads TGTGCCAGCAGTGAGGTGGGAGCGGGGGCCGATGAAAAACTGTTTTTT. Translating gives CASSEVGAGADEKLFF.

This clonotype came up many times. The rearrangement joins TRBV7-2 to TRBJ1-1; TRBD1 agrees at 7 bases. The CDR3 is 13 residues long. Trimming cost V 5 bases and J 4 bases; bases outside gene matches: 4. Germline V gene sequence: CDR1 SGHTA, CDR2 FQGNSA. CDR3 sequence: CASSRRQGTEAFF. For the CDR3, the DNA is TGTGCCAGCAGCCGACGACAGGGCACTGAAGCTTTCTTT.

Ten or more counts support this clonotype. V gene TRBV7-9 combines with J gene TRBJ2-7, with D hard to call. Deletions cut 2 bases from V and 4 bases from J, with 6 bases between. The CDR3 spans 12 residues. Per germline, CDR1 SEHNR and CDR2 FQNEAQ (reference sequence). The CDR3, as DNA: TGTGCCAGCAGCTTATCGGGTTACGAGCAGTACTTC. Translating gives CASSLSGYEQYF. The full variable domain, completed using reference TRBV7-9 and TRBJ2-7, is DTGVSQNPRHKITKRGQNVTFRCDPISEHNRLYWYRQTLGQGPEFLTYFQNEAQLEKSRLLSDRFSAERPKGSFSTLEIQRTEQGDSAMYLCASSLSGYEQYFGPGTRLTVT.

A few counts support this clonotype. This chain links TRBV18 with TRBJ2-7; 9 bases map to TRBD2. The CDR3 extends over 17 amino acids. Germline V gene lookup returns CDR1 KGHSH and CDR2 LQKENI. Trimming removed 0 bases from V and 0 bases from J; junction bases left unmatched: 6. CDR3 in amino acids: CASSPPPSGGLSYEQYF. CDR3 sequence (DNA): TGTGCCAGCTCACCACCCCCAAGCGGGGGGCTCTCCTACGAGCAGTACTTC.

The DNA for the CDR3 is TGTGCCAGTAGTCCCTATGGACAGGGGATGGATGGCTACACCTTC. The encoded protein is CASSPYGQGMDGYTF. The chain joins TRBV19 to TRBJ1-2; the match to TRBD1 covers 9 bases. In germline, CDR1 is LNHDA, CDR2 SQIVND (reference sequence). The CDR3 is made up of 15 amino acids. The V gene end was trimmed by 5 bases and the J gene end by 6 bases; junction bases not matched to a gene: 10.

This clonotype was counted many times. This chain links TRBV5-4 with TRBJ2-1; D perhaps matches TRBD2 (5 bases). Germline CDR1 SGHNT, CDR2 YYREEE (reference sequence). The CDR3 extends over 14 amino acids. With 7 bases removed from V and 4 bases from J, the gap between germline ends came to 15 bases. The CDR3 sequence is CASGIRGGYNEQFF. The DNA for the CDR3 is TGTGCCAGCGGGATTCGTGGCGGGTACAATGAGCAGTTCTTC.

This clonotype was found many times. The V and J genes are TRBV7-2 and TRBJ1-1; 7 bases fit TRBD1. This CDR3 region has 14 residues. V lost 5 bases and J lost 4; bases outside the gene matches: 7. Germline V gene lookup returns CDR1 SGHTA and CDR2 FQGNSA. CDR3 sequence reads: CASSQGQLITEAFF. In DNA form, the CDR3 reads TGTGCCAGCAGCCAGGGACAGCTCATCACTGAAGCTTTCTTT.

The chain carries TRBV28 and TRBJ2-5, with D perhaps given as TRBD1 or TRBD2 (7 bases each). Between the trimmed V and J ends, which lost 6 bases and 1 base, there was a span of 15 bases. The CDR3 covers 15 residues. Germline CDR1 reads MDHEN; CDR2 reads SYDVKM. In DNA form, the CDR3 reads TGTGCCAGCAGCAGACAGGGAGGGAGCCAAGAGACCCAGTACTTC. It translates to CASSRQGGSQETQYF.

This clonotype was seen a handful of times. J is TRBJ1-4 and V is TRBV27; 7 positions match TRBD1. The CDR3 is 14 residues long. Looked up from germline, CDR1 is MNHEY and CDR2 is SMNVEV (reference sequence). V lost 5 bases to trimming and J lost 5 bases; unmatched junction nucleotides: 5. DNA for the CDR3: TGTGCCAGCAGTAGACAGGGAGGGAATGAAAAACTGTTTTTT. Its translation: CASSRQGGNEKLFF. Full variable domain (rest looked up from reference TRBV27 and TRBJ1-4): EAQVTQNPRYLITVTGKKLTVTCSQNMNHEYMSWYRQDPGLGLRQIYYSMNVEVTDKGDVPEGYKVSRKEKRNFPLILESPSPNQTSLYFCASSRQGGNEKLFFGSGTQLSVL.

V gene TRBV18 combines with J gene TRBJ1-3; D gene unclear. The CDR3 extends over 16 amino acids. The germline CDR1 and CDR2 sequences are KGHSH and LQKENI. V lost 2 bases, J lost 2 bases, and 13 bases lay in between. The CDR3 here is CASSPANRITGNTIYF. In nucleotides, the CDR3 is TGTGCCAGCTCACCAGCCAATAGGATTACTGGAAACACCATATATTTT.